The text below deals with one T cell receptor (beta chain). Its specificity is unknown. Reverse transcribing all isolated RNA meant expressed TCRB transcripts were sequenced. This table comes from immunoSEQ multiplex PCR, and its TCRdb copy is limited to in-frame clones, with some not included. The sample includes fewer than 70,000 clones, 63% of them seen just once. Germline V lookup: CDR1 LNHDA, CDR2 SQIVND (reference sequence). V was clipped by 7 bases and J by 2 bases; unmatched bases: 6. The CDR3 runs 14 residues. This entry is derived from a study of beta chain features in type 1 diabetes. On the study more broadly: The study examined roughly 110,000,000 sorted cells across all samples. Study results and caveats: Cells that show high TCR expression could be over-represented by cDNA sequencing. All four CD4+ subsets of Type 1 diabetes patients contained TCRB CDR3s that were moderately but significantly shorter.

The collection from each donor was one heparinised blood draw averaging about 116 mL. This clonotype was obtained from a woman under 40 with type 1 diabetes. The sequenced sample consisted of stem cell memory CD4+ T cells from blood. The V and J genes are TRBV19 and TRBJ1-2; 8 bases align to TRBD1. The CDR3 DNA follows: TGTGCCAGTATAAAGGGGACAGGAAACTATGGCTACACCTTC. Its protein is CASIKGTGNYGYTF.